The clone carrying this TCR beta chain was counted ten times or more. Amplification of TCR beta CDR3 regions used RNA as the template. First-round RT-PCR with HTBI primers amplified the TCR CDR3 region. TCRdb re-derived calls from the multiplex PCR reads in MiXCR, one entry per CDR3 protein. The table shows a few hundred thousand distinct CDR3 sequences, with under 25% occurring only once. Deletions cut 6 bases from V and 0 bases from J, with 11 bases between. This CDR3 contains 15 residues. Germline V CDR1 and CDR2: SNHLY, FYNNEI. This record belongs to a study of T cells in Graves' hyperthyroidism and ophthalmopathy. Researchers defined stable Graves' hyperthyroidism as no ophthalmopathy progression within 18 months. Each diagnosis drew on symptoms, thyroxine, TRAb, thyroid ultrasound and orbital computed tomography findings. This sample holds PBMCs from 10 ml fresh peripheral blood.

The sequenced sample consisted of blood. The chain recombines TRBV2 with TRBJ2-2, with D perhaps matching TRBD2 (6 bases). The source of this sequence is a woman in her fifties or sixties with Graves' hyperthyroidism. The DNA of the CDR3 is TGTGCCAGCAGGGAGGGCAGCGCGAACACCGGGGAGCTGTTTTTT. Translating gives CASREGSANTGELFF.